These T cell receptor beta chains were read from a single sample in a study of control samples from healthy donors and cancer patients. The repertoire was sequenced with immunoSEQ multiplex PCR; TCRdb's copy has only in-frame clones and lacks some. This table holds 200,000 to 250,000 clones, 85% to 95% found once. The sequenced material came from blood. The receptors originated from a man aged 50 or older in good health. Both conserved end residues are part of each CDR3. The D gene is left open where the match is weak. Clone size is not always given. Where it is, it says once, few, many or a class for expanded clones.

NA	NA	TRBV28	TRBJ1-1	TGTGCCAGCCATTCCTCGCTATCAGCTTTCTTT	CASHSSLSAFF
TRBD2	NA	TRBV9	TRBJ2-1	TGTGCCAGCAGCGAGGGGGCACTGGGACTAGCGGGTGATCAAAGTAGCTCCTACAATGAGCAGTTCTTC	CASSEGALGLAGDQSSSYNEQFF
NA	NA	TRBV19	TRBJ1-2	TGTGCCAGTAGTCTACCCGGCAACTATGGCTACACCTTC	CASSLPGNYGYTF
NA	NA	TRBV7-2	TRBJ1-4	TGTGCCAGCAGCTGGGGGGAAGTCGGTGAAAAACTGTTTTTT	CASSWGEVGEKLFF
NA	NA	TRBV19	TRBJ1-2	TGTGCCAGTAGTCCCTCTCATCAAGGGTGGGTGGCTGGCTACACCTTC	CASSPSHQGWVAGYTF
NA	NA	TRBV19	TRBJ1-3	TGTGCCAGTAGTATAGCCCGGGAGACAGCCTCTGGAAACACCATATATTTT	CASSIARETASGNTIYF
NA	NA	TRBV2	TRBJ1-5	TGTGCCAGCAGTGAAATACAGGCTCAGCCCCAGCATTTT	CASSEIQAQPQHF
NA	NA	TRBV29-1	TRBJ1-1	TGCAGCGTTGACAGGGGACTGAACACTGAAGCTTTCTTT	CSVDRGLNTEAFF
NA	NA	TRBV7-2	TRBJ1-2	TGTGCCAGCAGCTTAAGACAGGCGAACTATGGCTACACCTTC	CASSLRQANYGYTF
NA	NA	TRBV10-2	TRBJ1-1	TGCGCCAGCAGTGCCGAGGGTGAAGCTTTCTTT	CASSAEGEAFF
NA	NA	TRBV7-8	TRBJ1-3	TGTGCCAGCATGGGCCTTAGGAGCTCTGGAAACACCATATATTTT	CASMGLRSSGNTIYF
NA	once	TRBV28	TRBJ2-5	TGTGCCAGCAGTTTACGCGAGACCCAGTACTTC	CASSLRETQYF
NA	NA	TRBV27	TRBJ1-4	TGTGCCAGCAGTGCACGGGGAGTCGCAACTAATGAAAAACTGTTTTTT	CASSARGVATNEKLFF
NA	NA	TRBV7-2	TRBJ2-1	TGTGCCAGCAGCTTATCTACTCTTACCTACAATGAGCAGTTCTTC	CASSLSTLTYNEQFF
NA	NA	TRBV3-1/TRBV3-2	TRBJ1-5	TGTGCCAGCAGCCAAGGAAGTCGGCAGCCCCAGCATTTT	CASSQGSRQPQHF
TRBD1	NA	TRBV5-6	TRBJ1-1	TGTGCCAGCAGCTTGGTTGGGACAGGGAACACTGAAGCTTTCTTT	CASSLVGTGNTEAFF
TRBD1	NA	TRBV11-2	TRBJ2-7	TGTGCCAGCAGTTACAACTCCGGGACAGGGTTCTACGAGCAGTACTTC	CASSYNSGTGFYEQYF
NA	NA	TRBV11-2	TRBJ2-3	TGTGCCAGTAGCGGAACCACAGATACGCAGTATTTT	CASSGTTDTQYF
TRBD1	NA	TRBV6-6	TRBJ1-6	TGTGCCAGCAGTTATGACAGGGGACCCTATAATTCACCCCTCCACTTT	CASSYDRGPYNSPLHF
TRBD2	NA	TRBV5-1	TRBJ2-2	TGCGCCAGCAGCATGACTAGCGGGGGGGCCGGGACCGGGGAGCTGTTTTTT	CASSMTSGGAGTGELFF
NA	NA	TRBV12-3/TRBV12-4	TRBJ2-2	TGTGCCAGCATCCTGAGGAACACCGGGGAGCTGTTTTTT	CASILRNTGELFF
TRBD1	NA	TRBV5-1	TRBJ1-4	TGCGCCAGCAGGCTCGGGACAGGGGAAAAACTGTTTTTT	CASRLGTGEKLFF
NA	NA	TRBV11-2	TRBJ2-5	TGTGCCAGCAGCCTCGGGGGGCCTGAGGAGACCCAGTACTTC	CASSLGGPEETQYF
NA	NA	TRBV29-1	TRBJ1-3	TGCAGCGTCCCAGGGGCGTCTGGAAACACCATATATTTT	CSVPGASGNTIYF
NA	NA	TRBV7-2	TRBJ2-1	TGTGCCAGCAGCATTGGGTCAGGACCCTCCAATGAGCAGTTCTTC	CASSIGSGPSNEQFF
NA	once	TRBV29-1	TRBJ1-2	TGCAGCGTTGAAGATCGAAATTTTAACTATGGCTACACCTTC	CSVEDRNFNYGYTF
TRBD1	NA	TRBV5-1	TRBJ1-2	TGCGCCAGCAGTCGGACAGGACCCGGGGACTATGGCTACACCTTC	CASSRTGPGDYGYTF
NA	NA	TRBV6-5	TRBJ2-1	TGTGCCAGCAGTCCCTCCGGGACATTAGACAATGAGCAGTTCTTC	CASSPSGTLDNEQFF
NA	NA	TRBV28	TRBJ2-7	TGTGCCAGCAAAGGGACCGTGTCATACGAGCAGTACTTC	CASKGTVSYEQYF
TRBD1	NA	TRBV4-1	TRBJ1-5	TGCGCCAGCAGCCACGGGACAGATAATCAGCCCCAGCATTTT	CASSHGTDNQPQHF
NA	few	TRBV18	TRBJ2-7	TGTGCCAGCTCACCCGGGCGGTCCTACGAGCAGTACTTC	CASSPGRSYEQYF
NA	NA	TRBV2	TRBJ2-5	TGTGCCAGCTCCCAGCTTAACGAGGAATGGGGGACCCAGTACTTC	CASSQLNEEWGTQYF
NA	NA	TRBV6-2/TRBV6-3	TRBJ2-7	TGTGCCAGCAGCCTACTTCTCGGCTACGAGCAGTACTTC	CASSLLLGYEQYF
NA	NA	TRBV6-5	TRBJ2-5	TGTGCCAGCAGTTGGGGGGGCCCCGGGACCCAGTACTTC	CASSWGGPGTQYF
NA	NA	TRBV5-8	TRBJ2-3	TGTGCCAGCAGCTTGGCCGGGCTGGGTTACTCAGATACGCAGTATTTT	CASSLAGLGYSDTQYF
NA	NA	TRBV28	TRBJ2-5	TGTGCCAGCCAGCTAAATCCGGCCCGAGAGACCCAGTACTTC	CASQLNPARETQYF
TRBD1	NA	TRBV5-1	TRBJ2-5	TGCGCCAGCAGCACCCGACAGGGGGCGGAGACCCAGTACTTC	CASSTRQGAETQYF
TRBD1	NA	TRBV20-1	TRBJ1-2	TGCAGTGGGGACAGTAACTATGGCTACACCTTC	CSGDSNYGYTF
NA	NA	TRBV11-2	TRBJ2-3	TGTGCCAGCAGCTTAGTGGACTTAGATACGCAGTATTTT	CASSLVDLDTQYF
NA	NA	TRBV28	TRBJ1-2	TGTGCCAGCAGTCTCCCGGGGGCAGTTCAATCCTATGGCTACACCTTC	CASSLPGAVQSYGYTF
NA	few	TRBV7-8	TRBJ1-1	TGTGCCAGCAGCTTAGTAGGGGACCAAGTAGAAGCTTTCTTT	CASSLVGDQVEAFF
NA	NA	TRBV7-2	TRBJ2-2	TGTGCCAGCAGCCTGTCGGTAAACACCGGGGAGCTGTTTTTT	CASSLSVNTGELFF
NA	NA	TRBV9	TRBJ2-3	TGTGCCAGCAGCGTAGGGGGGTGGAGCACAGATACGCAGTATTTT	CASSVGGWSTDTQYF
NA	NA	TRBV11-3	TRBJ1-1	TGTGCCAGCAGCGACCGGGAGGGGGACACTGAAGCTTTCTTT	CASSDREGDTEAFF
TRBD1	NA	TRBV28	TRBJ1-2	TGTGCCAGCAGGGGGACAGGCGGTGACTATGGCTACACCTTC	CASRGTGGDYGYTF
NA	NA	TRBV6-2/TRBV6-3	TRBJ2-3	TGTGCCAGCAGTTCGCGAGTTAGTACAGATACGCAGTATTTT	CASSSRVSTDTQYF
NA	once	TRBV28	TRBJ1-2	TGTGCCAGCAGTCGTAGTAGGGTACGCTATGGCTACACCTTC	CASSRSRVRYGYTF
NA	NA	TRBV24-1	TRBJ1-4	TGTGCCACCAGTGCCTTCAGTGGGGGTTCTAATGAAAAACTGTTTTTT	CATSAFSGGSNEKLFF